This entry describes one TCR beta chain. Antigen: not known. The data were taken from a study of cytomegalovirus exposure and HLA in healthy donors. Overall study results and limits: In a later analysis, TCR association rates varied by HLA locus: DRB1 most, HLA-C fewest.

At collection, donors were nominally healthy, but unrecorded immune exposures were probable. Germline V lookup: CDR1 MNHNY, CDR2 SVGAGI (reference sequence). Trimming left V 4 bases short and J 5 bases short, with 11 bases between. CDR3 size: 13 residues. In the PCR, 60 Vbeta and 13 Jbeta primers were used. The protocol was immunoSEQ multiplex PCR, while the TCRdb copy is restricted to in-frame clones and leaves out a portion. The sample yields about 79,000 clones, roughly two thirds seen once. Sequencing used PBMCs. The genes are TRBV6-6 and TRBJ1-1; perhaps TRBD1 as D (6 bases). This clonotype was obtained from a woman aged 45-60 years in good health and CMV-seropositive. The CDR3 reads CASSSGQSTEAFF. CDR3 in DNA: TGTGCCAGCAGTTCTGGACAGAGTACTGAAGCTTTCTTT.